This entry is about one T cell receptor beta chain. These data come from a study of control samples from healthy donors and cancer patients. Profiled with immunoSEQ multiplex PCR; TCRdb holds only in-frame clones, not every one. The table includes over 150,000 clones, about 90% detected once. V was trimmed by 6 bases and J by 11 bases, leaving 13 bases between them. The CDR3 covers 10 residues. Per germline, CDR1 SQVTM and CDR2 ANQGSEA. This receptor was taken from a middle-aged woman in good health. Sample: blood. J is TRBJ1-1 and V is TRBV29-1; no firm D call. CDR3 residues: CSVSSDMAFF. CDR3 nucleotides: TGCAGCGTCTCATCTGACATGGCTTTCTTT.